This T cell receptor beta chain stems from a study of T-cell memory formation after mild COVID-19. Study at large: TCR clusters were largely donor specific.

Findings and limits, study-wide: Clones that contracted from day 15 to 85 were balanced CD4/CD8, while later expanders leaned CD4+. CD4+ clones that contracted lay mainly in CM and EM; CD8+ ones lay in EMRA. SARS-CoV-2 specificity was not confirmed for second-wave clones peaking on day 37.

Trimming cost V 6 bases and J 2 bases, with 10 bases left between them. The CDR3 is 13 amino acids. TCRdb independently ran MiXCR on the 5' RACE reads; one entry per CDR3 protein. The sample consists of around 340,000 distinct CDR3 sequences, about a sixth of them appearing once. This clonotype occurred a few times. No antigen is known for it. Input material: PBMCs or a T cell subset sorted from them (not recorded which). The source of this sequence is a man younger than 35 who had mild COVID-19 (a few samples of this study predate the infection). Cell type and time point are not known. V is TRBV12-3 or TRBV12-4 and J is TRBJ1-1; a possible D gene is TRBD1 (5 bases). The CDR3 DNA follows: TGTGCCAGCAGCGGGGCCGGAAACACTGAAGCTTTCTTT. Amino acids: CASSGAGNTEAFF.